This is a list of T cell receptor beta chains from one sample in a study of T cell repertoires in aging, cancer and after chemotherapy. TCRdb processed the multiplex PCR reads anew with MiXCR; each CDR3 protein has one entry. The sample records thousands of distinct CDR3 sequences, 25% to 30% being singletons. The sample taken for sequencing was blood. The source of these receptors is a human donor in good health. CDR3s include the opening cysteine and the closing phenylalanine or tryptophan. The D gene is left open where the match is weak. Some rows have no size entry. The others give once, few or many, or a class for an expanded clone.

-	-	TRBJ1-5	TRBV18	TGTGCCAGCTCACCTCTACCAGAAGGGAATCAGCCCCAGCATTTT	CASSPLPEGNQPQHF
-	few	TRBJ2-1	TRBV5-1	TGCGCCAGCAGCTTGACGGTTGAGCAGTTCTTC	CASSLTVEQFF
TRBD1	few	TRBJ1-2	TRBV7-9	TGTGCCAGCAGCGCTGGCGACAGGGGCGACGGCTACACCTTC	CASSAGDRGDGYTF
TRBD2	medium-sized	TRBJ2-1	TRBV11-1	TGTGCCAGCAGCCTAGGGACTAGCGGGTACAATGAGCAGTTCTTC	CASSLGTSGYNEQFF
-	-	TRBJ1-1	TRBV6-1	TGTGCCAGCAGTGAAGCAATTCAGACCCAAGCTTTCTTT	CASSEAIQTQAFF
TRBD2	few	TRBJ2-5	TRBV20-1	TGCAGTGCTGGAAGAGCGGGGTTCCAAGAGACCCAGTACTTC	CSAGRAGFQETQYF
TRBD2	medium-sized	TRBJ2-1	TRBV19	TGTGCCAGATCGGGACTAGCGGTTCCCAATGAGCAGTTCTTC	CARSGLAVPNEQFF
-	-	TRBJ1-1	TRBV27	TGTGCCAGCAGTTTAACGGGGAACACTGAAGCTTTCTTT	CASSLTGNTEAFF
-	few	TRBJ1-4	TRBV20-1	TGCAGTGCTAGCCCGGACAGAACAAATGAAAAACTGTTTTTT	CSASPDRTNEKLFF
TRBD2	-	TRBJ2-5	TRBV20-1	TGCAGTGCTAGTTGGGCTAGCGGTTATATGGAGACCCAGTACTTC	CSASWASGYMETQYF
-	medium-sized	TRBJ1-3	TRBV6-5	TGTGCCAGCAGCCCACAGGGAGTCACGGGAAACACCATATATTTT	CASSPQGVTGNTIYF
TRBD2	few	TRBJ2-3	TRBV4-2	TGCGCCAGCAGCCACGGGACTAGCGGGGTCACAGATACGCAGTATTTT	CASSHGTSGVTDTQYF
-	-	TRBJ2-3	TRBV6-5	TGCGCCAGCAGTGGAAGGAGGGCAGATACGCAGTATTTT	CASSGRRADTQYF
TRBD1	-	TRBJ1-4	TRBV7-9	TGTGCCAGCAGCTCAGCCGGGACAGTAAATGAAAAACTGTTTTTT	CASSSAGTVNEKLFF
-	few	TRBJ2-2	TRBV7-3	TGTGCCAGCAGCCCCAGGACATCGCCCACCGGGGAGCTGTTTTTT	CASSPRTSPTGELFF
-	-	TRBJ1-1	TRBV6-6	TGTGCCAGCAGTTACTCTTCCGTGGGGGAAGCTTTCTTT	CASSYSSVGEAFF
-	medium-sized	TRBJ2-7	TRBV6-5	TGTGCCAGCAGTCCCCCCGGCGCCTACGAGCAGTACTTC	CASSPPGAYEQYF
-	-	TRBJ1-5	TRBV7-9	TGTGCCAGCAGCTTAGGGGGTCAGCCCCAGCATTTT	CASSLGGQPQHF
-	-	TRBJ2-7	TRBV11-3	TGTGCCAGCAGCTTAGATCTGGGCTCGGGCGGGCAGTACTTC	CASSLDLGSGGQYF
-	medium-sized	TRBJ2-2	TRBV12-3/TRBV12-4	TGTGCCAGCAGTTCAGTGGAGGAGCTGTTTTTT	CASSSVEELFF
TRBD1	medium-sized	TRBJ1-2	TRBV19	TGTGCCAGTAGTGGGGGGACAGGGCTGACCTATGGCTACACCTTC	CASSGGTGLTYGYTF
-	-	TRBJ2-1	TRBV25-1	TGTGCCAGCAGTGAACGGAGCGGACCCACCGATGAGCAGTTCTTC	CASSERSGPTDEQFF
TRBD2	-	TRBJ2-2	TRBV7-2	TGTGCCAGCAGCCCCCAGACTAGCCGCGCCGGGGAGCTGTTTTTT	CASSPQTSRAGELFF
-	large	TRBJ2-3	TRBV29-1	TGCAGCGGACGAAGCACAGATACGCAGTATTTT	CSGRSTDTQYF
-	medium-sized	TRBJ2-7	TRBV6-5	TGTGCCAGCAGTACCGCCCCGGAGGGGTCCTACGAGCAGTACTTC	CASSTAPEGSYEQYF
-	once	TRBJ1-5	TRBV9	TGTGCCAGCAGCTCAGGTTTTGGGGGGGATCAGCCCCAGCATTTT	CASSSGFGGDQPQHF
-	few	TRBJ1-6	TRBV4-3	TGCGCCAGCAGCCCCCTCACGGGAAGCTCCTATAATTCACCCCTCCACTTT	CASSPLTGSSYNSPLHF
-	-	TRBJ1-2	TRBV5-1	TGCGCCAGCAGCCCGGGGGCGAACACGAAGCCCTATGGCTACACCTTC	CASSPGANTKPYGYTF
TRBD2	-	TRBJ2-1	TRBV6-2/TRBV6-3	TGTGCCAGCAGTCCTAGCGGGGGGGCAAACTACAATGAGCAGTTCTTC	CASSPSGGANYNEQFF
-	few	TRBJ2-2	TRBV14	TGTGCCAGCAGCCTAGGAGGGTGGACCGGGGAGCTGTTTTTT	CASSLGGWTGELFF
-	medium-sized	TRBJ1-2	TRBV11-3	TGTGCCAGCAGCTTCGGGGTAATGGGGTCCTATGGCTACACCTTC	CASSFGVMGSYGYTF
TRBD1	few	TRBJ2-5	TRBV6-6	TGTGCCAGCAGTTGGGGGGACAGGGGTCGTTTGGAGACCCAGTACTTC	CASSWGDRGRLETQYF